Detailed here is one T cell receptor (beta chain). What it recognizes is unknown. Using a FACSAria, the CD4+ and CD8+ T cells were sorted from the PBMCs. This entry belongs to a study of CD8+ T cells in alopecia areata. Study-level background: Those patients who were treated received oral tofacitinib, which was given at 5 to 10 mg twice daily for moderate-to-severe alopecia areata. General study findings and limits: Relative to mice, TCR sharing across patients was less clear, a difference possibly HLA-related. Normal skin's resident alphabeta T cells are also sequenced in scalp samples.

TCR sequencing used cDNA made by reverse transcription of extracted RNA. Generated by immunoSEQ multiplex PCR, the TCRdb table keeps only in-frame clones and is missing some. The sample contains approximately 66,000 clones, roughly three fifths of which appear only once. V shed 2 bases, J shed 4 bases, and the junction held 4 bases outside the gene matches. The CDR3 has 15 residues. Germline V gene lookup returns CDR1 MNHEY and CDR2 SVGAGI. This rearrangement joins TRBV6-5 to TRBJ2-2; 7 positions agree with TRBD1. The TCR sequence derives from a human donor with alopecia areata. The starting material was CD8+ T cells sorted from blood, obtained at week 0. CDR3 DNA sequence: TGTGCCAGCAGTTACACTAGGGGGCCCACCGGGGAGCTGTTTTTT. It encodes CASSYTRGPTGELFF.